Shown below are 12 T cell receptor beta chains from a single sample sequenced in a study of blood T cell repertoires in COVID-19. TCRdb's copy holds only in-frame clones and misses some; the assay was immunoSEQ multiplex PCR. The repertoire holds 25,000 to 35,000 clones, with 75% to 90% as singletons. Specimen: peripheral blood. These receptors originate from a human donor in a cohort sampled during active COVID-19.

V and J are TRBV7-8 and TRBJ2-7; D perhaps matches TRBD2 (6 bases). Germline assignment: CDR1 SGHVS and CDR2 FQNEAQ. CDR3 length: 16 amino acids. V was trimmed by 5 bases and J by 0 bases, leaving 17 bases between them. The CDR3 DNA reads as TGTGCCAGCAGCCTAGTGGGGGGAGGATACTCCTACGAGCAGTACTTC. Translated: CASSLVGGGYSYEQYF. Variable domain in full (rest from reference TRBV7-8 and TRBJ2-7): GAGVSQSPRYKVAKRGQDVALRCDPISGHVSLFWYQQALGQGPEFLTYFQNEAQLDKSGLPSDRFFAERPEGSVSTLKIQRTQQEDSAVYLCASSLVGGGYSYEQYFGPGTRLTVT.

This clone was picked up one time. CDR3 protein: CASSMDREAFF. The CDR3 nucleotides are TGTGCCAGTAGTATGGACAGGGAAGCTTTCTTT. This chain uses TRBV19 with TRBJ1-1; 7 bases match TRBD1. Trimming took 3 bases from V and 8 from J; bases not matched to a gene: 0. The CDR3 loop spans 11 amino acids. CDR1 is LNHDA and CDR2 is SQIVND in the germline V gene (reference sequence).

This clone appeared once. The chain is built from TRBV9 and TRBJ2-5; TRBD2 matches 11 bases. Germline CDR1 is SGDLS and CDR2 is YYNGEE. This CDR3 spans 15 amino acids. The V segment lost 3 bases and the J segment 2 bases; nucleotides outside the gene matches: 3. CDR3: CASSDSGGEQETQYF. DNA of the CDR3: TGTGCCAGCAGCGATAGCGGGGGGGAACAAGAGACCCAGTACTTC.

This clone was seen a handful of times. The rearrangement joins TRBV5-1 to TRBJ1-6, with TRBD1 matching over 9 bases. CDR1 SGHRS and CDR2 YFSETQ come from the germline V gene. J lost 6 bases, V lost 3 bases, and 10 bases had no gene match. The CDR3 runs 17 residues. Written as DNA, the CDR3 is TGCGCCAGCAGCTCGCCCAAAACAGGGGGCGGTAATTCACCCCTCCACTTT. It codes for CASSSPKTGGGNSPLHF. Looking up the rest from reference TRBV5-1 and TRBJ1-6 gives the full variable domain: KAGVTQTPRYLIKTRGQQVTLSCSPISGHRSVSWYQQTPGQGLQFLFEYFSETQRNKGNFPGRFSGRQFSNSRSEMNVSTLELGDSALYLCASSSPKTGGGNSPLHFGNGTRLTVT.

The CDR3 region is CASSQGDNSPLHF. Here the CDR3 DNA reads TGTGCCAGCTCACAGGGGGATAATTCACCCCTCCACTTT. The chain uses TRBV18 and TRBJ1-6, with a tentative D call TRBD1 (6 bases). This CDR3 contains 13 residues. Germline V lookup: CDR1 KGHSH, CDR2 LQKENI. Between the trimmed V and J ends, which lost 4 bases and 5 bases, there was a span of 6 bases.

This chain links TRBV4-1 with TRBJ2-1; 7 nucleotides match TRBD2. Germline CDR1 and CDR2: MGHRA and YSYEKL. The CDR3 totals 15 residues. J lost 1 base, V lost 1 base, and 1 base had no gene match. The CDR3 sequence: CASSQGGGSYNEQFF. DNA of the CDR3: TGCGCCAGCAGCCAAGGCGGGGGTTCCTACAATGAGCAGTTCTTC.

This chain joins TRBV5-4 and TRBJ2-5, with TRBD2 identical over 7 bases. The CDR3 totals 18 residues. Per germline, CDR1 SGHNT and CDR2 YYREEE (reference sequence). V trimming: 3 bases; J trimming: 2 bases; junction bases outside the gene matches: 16. The chain's CDR3 is CASSWSGGRAGKQETQYF. The CDR3 coding sequence is TGTGCCAGCAGCTGGAGTGGGGGGAGGGCCGGTAAGCAAGAGACCCAGTACTTC.

This clone was detected only a few times. The chain couples TRBV4-2 to TRBJ2-2, with TRBD1 matching 9 bases. Germline assignment: CDR1 LGHNA and CDR2 YNFKEQ. With V trimmed by 2 bases and J by 3 bases, 4 bases remained unmatched. The CDR3 extends over 16 amino acids. The CDR3, as DNA: TGTGCCAGCAGCCAATTGGGACAGGGCGACACCGGGGAGCTGTTTTTT. Translation: CASSQLGQGDTGELFF.

The V call is TRBV2, the J call TRBJ2-7; D not certain. Germline V gene data show CDR1 as SNHLY and CDR2 as FYNNEI. The CDR3 has 13 amino acids. Trimming cost V 1 base and J 2 bases, with 6 bases left between them. CDR3 DNA sequence: TGTGCCAGCAGTGAAGGGCCAGCCTACGAGCAGTACTTC. As protein: CASSEGPAYEQYF.

This chain uses TRBV19 with TRBJ2-7, with 7 positions matching TRBD1. V trimming: 0 bases; J trimming: 3 bases; junction bases outside the gene matches: 5. The CDR3 length is 15 residues. Germline V CDR1 and CDR2: LNHDA, SQIVND (reference sequence). In nucleotides, the CDR3 is TGTGCCAGTAGTATAGATATGGGACAGAGCTACGAGCAGTACTTC. As protein: CASSIDMGQSYEQYF.

The chain is built from TRBV7-2 and TRBJ1-3; a weak D match, TRBD1 (6 bases). CDR1 SGHTA and CDR2 FQGNSA come from the germline V gene. This CDR3 spans 17 amino acids. V lost 2 bases and J lost 0, with 14 bases in between. The CDR3 DNA reads as TGTGCCAGCAGCTTATACCCCGGACAGACCTCTGGAAACACCATATATTTT. Its translation: CASSLYPGQTSGNTIYF.

The chain uses TRBV20-1 and TRBJ2-7, with TRBD1 matching over 7 bases. Germline V gene data show CDR1 as DFQATT and CDR2 as SNEGSKA (reference sequence). The CDR3 runs 15 residues. The J segment lost 0 bases and the V segment lost 5 bases, leaving 10 bases of the junction unmatched. The CDR3 DNA is TGCAGTGCTGGTGACTCCAGGGGGAGCTCCTACGAGCAGTACTTC. Its translation is CSAGDSRGSSYEQYF.